The 16 T cell receptor beta chains in this list originate from one sample, sequenced in a study of response to subunit inactivated influenza vaccine. Each CDR3 protein is one row after TCRdb ran MiXCR on the RT-PCR reads. The sample lists 200,000 to 300,000 distinct CDR3 sequences, 9.5% to 15% occurring once. The source material was non-naive T cells sorted from PBMCs, sampled approximately 15 days before vaccination. The receptors originated from a man between 50 and 59 years old who received an inactivated influenza vaccine.

The rearrangement joins TRBV5-6 to TRBJ2-6; the D is unclear. The CDR3 length is 15 residues. CDR1 SGHDT and CDR2 YYEEEE come from the germline V gene. V was clipped by 2 bases and J by 2 bases, with 8 bases between them. CDR3 amino acids: CASSFMGTGANVLTF. The CDR3 DNA sequence: TGTGCCAGCAGCTTTATGGGGACTGGGGCCAACGTCCTGACTTTC.

The chain recombines TRBV9 with TRBJ2-3; 7 nucleotides agree with TRBD2. The CDR3 has 15 amino acids. In germline, CDR1 is SGDLS, CDR2 YYNGEE. V dropped 4 bases and J dropped 2; count of bases not matched to a gene: 7. This chain's CDR3 is CASSSAGVTTDTQYF. DNA of the CDR3: TGTGCCAGCAGCTCCGCGGGGGTGACCACAGATACGCAGTATTTT.

This clonotype was observed a handful of times. The J gene is TRBJ2-2, the V gene TRBV18; D not resolved. This CDR3 has 16 residues. Germline V gives CDR1 KGHSH, CDR2 LQKENI. Between the trimmed V and J ends, which lost 2 bases and 6 bases, there was a span of 16 bases. DNA of the CDR3: TGTGCCAGCTCACCAAGAGATGTTTTTGGGGCCGGGGAGCTGTTTTTT. Its translation is CASSPRDVFGAGELFF.

CDR3 residues: CASSFPGVAPEAFF. Written as DNA, the CDR3 is TGTGCCAGCAGCTTTCCGGGTGTTGCCCCTGAAGCTTTCTTT. The rearrangement uses TRBV7-9 and TRBJ1-1; D gene unclear. This CDR3 has 14 amino acids. V shed 3 bases and J shed 6 bases, with 14 bases lying between them. CDR1 and CDR2 (germline): SEHNR, FQNEAQ (reference sequence).

This clonotype was seen a handful of times. This rearrangement joins TRBV4-1 to TRBJ2-5; 11 bases are shared with TRBD2. The V gene's germline CDR1 is MGHRA and CDR2 YSYEKL. V shed 4 bases, J shed 1 base, and the junction held 5 bases outside the gene matches. This CDR3 is built from 16 residues. The chain's CDR3 is CASSPLAGGLQETQYF. Here the CDR3 DNA reads TGCGCCAGCAGCCCGCTAGCGGGGGGCCTCCAAGAGACCCAGTACTTC.

The sample holds many counts of this clonotype. The genes are TRBV21-1 and TRBJ2-3; TRBD2, the table's D call, lacks a check against the DNA. TRBV21-1 is classified as a pseudogene. This CDR3 spans 14 amino acids. CDR3 coding DNA: TGTGCCAGCTCATCGCGGGAGGGCCACGATACGCAGTATTTT. This gives the protein CASSSREGHDTQYF.

The chain employs TRBV7-2 and TRBJ1-1; no firm D call. CDR1 SGHTA and CDR2 FQGNSA come from the germline V gene. V lost 4 bases and J 7 bases, leaving 13 bases between the germline ends. The CDR3 has 13 amino acids. The CDR3 here is CASSWGSPLEAFF. The DNA for the CDR3 is TGTGCCAGCAGCTGGGGTTCCCCCCTTGAAGCTTTCTTT.

V and J are TRBV18 and TRBJ1-4; 11 nucleotides line up with TRBD1. Germline V lookup: CDR1 KGHSH, CDR2 LQKENI. Trimming removed 3 bases from V and 8 bases from J; junction bases left unmatched: 5. The CDR3 totals 15 residues. CDR3 loop: CASSPDRGHIEKLFF. The CDR3 nucleotides read TGTGCCAGCTCACCGGACAGGGGGCATATCGAAAAACTGTTTTTT. Full variable domain (outside the CDR3, taken from reference TRBV18 and TRBJ1-4): NAGVMQNPRHLVRRRGQEARLRCSPMKGHSHVYWYRQLPEEGLKFMVYLQKENIIDESGMPKERFSAEFPKEGPSILRIQQVVRGDSAAYFCASSPDRGHIEKLFFGSGTQLSVL.

This clonotype showed up just a few times. V usage is TRBV29-1 and J usage is TRBJ1-1; the D is unclear. This CDR3 spans 12 amino acids. The ends were cut back, 7 bases at V and 0 bases at J, with 9 bases in the middle. CDR1 SQVTM and CDR2 ANQGSEA come from the germline V gene. Here the CDR3 reads CSGRQLNTEAFF. CDR3 sequence (DNA): TGCAGCGGAAGGCAGCTGAACACTGAAGCTTTCTTT.

This clonotype was recorded at least ten times. This chain uses TRBV12-3 or TRBV12-4 with TRBJ2-5, with D possibly being TRBD2 (5 bases). V gave up 5 bases and J gave up 1 base, with 11 bases separating them. The CDR3 extends over 14 amino acids. The CDR3 DNA reads as TGTGCCAGCAGTCGCCGTGAGGGCCAAGAGACCCAGTACTTC. Its translation: CASSRREGQETQYF.

Details on this clonotype: An end of the junction does not agree with germline; a read error may underlie this. The chain combines TRBV7-7 with TRBJ2-1; D not certain. There are 13 residues in the CDR3. Germline assignment: CDR1 SSHAT and CDR2 FNYEAQ (reference sequence). The CDR3 DNA reads as TGTGCTAGCAGCTACGGGCAGTACAATGAGCAGTTCTTC. Protein product: CASSYGQYNEQFF.

Only a few counts were recorded for this clonotype. V and J are TRBV4-1 and TRBJ2-5; 7 bases line up with TRBD2. The CDR3 consists of 17 residues. V gave up 1 base and J gave up 4 bases; unmatched junction bases: 12. The germline V gene has CDR1 MGHRA and CDR2 YSYEKL. CDR3 residues: CASSQGEWGGERETQYF. CDR3 DNA sequence: TGCGCCAGCAGCCAAGGTGAATGGGGGGGAGAGAGAGAGACCCAGTACTTC.

The rearrangement joins TRBV20-1 to TRBJ2-5; TRBD1 might be the D (6 bases). The V end was cut by 5 bases, the J end by 4 bases, with 14 bases between. Looked up from germline, CDR1 is DFQATT and CDR2 is SNEGSKA (reference sequence). This CDR3 is 13 amino acids long. CDR3 protein: CSAGYRDSETQYF. The CDR3 DNA is TGCAGTGCTGGATACAGGGATTCAGAGACCCAGTACTTC.

This chain connects TRBV12-3 or TRBV12-4 to TRBJ1-2; 9 bases line up with TRBD1. The trim removed 3 bases at V and 2 bases at J, leaving 4 bases unmatched. This CDR3 spans 15 amino acids. This chain's CDR3 is CASSFFGQGNYGYTF. In nucleotides, the CDR3 is TGTGCCAGCAGTTTCTTCGGACAGGGGAACTATGGCTACACCTTC.

This clonotype showed up many times. The chain couples TRBV29-1 to TRBJ2-5; D remains ambiguous. Trimming left V 2 bases short and J 4 bases short, with 8 bases between. The CDR3 covers 12 residues. Germline V lookup: CDR1 SQVTM, CDR2 ANQGSEA. CDR3 sequence reads: CSVEPPGETQYF. The CDR3 coding sequence is TGCAGCGTTGAACCTCCAGGAGAGACCCAGTACTTC.

This clonotype was found many times. The rearrangement uses TRBV6-5 and TRBJ2-7; 10 nucleotides align to TRBD1. The CDR3 is made up of 12 amino acids. CDR1 is MNHEY and CDR2 is SVGAGI in the germline V gene. Germline trimming cut 6 bases from V and 11 bases from J; bases unmatched to any gene: 7. CDR3 DNA sequence: TGTGCCAGCAGCAGCGGGACAGGGGATAAGTACTTC. It specifies CASSSGTGDKYF.